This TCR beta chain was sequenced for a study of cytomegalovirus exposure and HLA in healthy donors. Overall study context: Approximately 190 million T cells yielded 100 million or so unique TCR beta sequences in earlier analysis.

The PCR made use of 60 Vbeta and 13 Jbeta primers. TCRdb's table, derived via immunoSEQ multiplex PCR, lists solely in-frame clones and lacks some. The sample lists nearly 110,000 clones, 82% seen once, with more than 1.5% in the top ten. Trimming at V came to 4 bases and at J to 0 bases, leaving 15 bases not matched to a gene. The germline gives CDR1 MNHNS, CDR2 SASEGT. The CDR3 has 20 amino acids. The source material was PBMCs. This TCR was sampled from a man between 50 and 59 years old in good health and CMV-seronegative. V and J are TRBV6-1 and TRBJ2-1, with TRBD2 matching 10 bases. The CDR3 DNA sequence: TGTGCCAGCAGTGGGCAAATAGCGGGGGGTCTTGTTGGCTCCTACAATGAGCAGTTCTTC. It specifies CASSGQIAGGLVGSYNEQFF.